The entry that follows covers one TCR beta chain sequence. As yet, its antigen is unknown. This CDR3 comprises 11 residues. V dropped 7 bases and J dropped 5 bases, with 6 bases sitting between them. Germline V gives CDR1 MNHEY, CDR2 SVGAGI. 13 Jbeta primers and 60 Vbeta primers were used for the PCR. TCRdb's copy holds only in-frame clones and misses some; the assay was immunoSEQ multiplex PCR. The sample yields 150,000 to 200,000 clones, 65% to 80% seen once. This entry comes from a study of cytomegalovirus exposure and HLA in healthy donors. Notes on the study in general: Per a prior analysis, the majority of TCR beta V segments were productive roughly 87% or roughly 30% of the time. CMV serostatus was the only recorded immune exposure for donors. The authors listed 150 to 200 TCR beta chains as cytomegalovirus-associated.

This sequence originates from a man aged 18 to 29 in good health and CMV-seropositive. Source material: PBMCs. The chain couples TRBV6-5 to TRBJ2-1, with D unresolved. CDR3 sequence reads: CASNYHNEQFF. DNA for the CDR3: TGTGCCAGCAACTATCACAATGAGCAGTTCTTC.